This TCR beta chain was documented in a study of CD8 T cells in ankylosing spondylitis. Study-level results: Disease-linked clones were found to be CD8+ and relatively rare in peripheral blood. Reportedly, matched ankylosing spondylitis synovial fluid was significantly enriched for disease-linked clones. In reactive arthritis synovial fluid and blood, some motif variants had been reported before.

This CDR3 has 17 amino acids. CDR1 and CDR2 (germline): SGHRS, YFSETQ. V lost 0 bases and J 9 bases, leaving 22 bases between the germline ends. This clonotype was detected many times. Its antigen is not identified. TCRdb processed the 5' RACE reads anew with MiXCR; each CDR3 protein has one entry. The table has some 250,000 distinct CDR3 sequences, about 10% seen once. Sequenced sample: blood, either unsorted or a sorted T cell fraction (not recorded which). This clonotype was obtained from a male donor with ankylosing spondylitis or in good health (not recorded which). The V call is TRBV5-1, the J call TRBJ2-1, with a possible D match to TRBD1 (5 bases). CDR3 nucleotide sequence: TGCGCCAGCAGCTTGGCCAGCTGGGGATTAGATAGGGGTGAGCAGTTCTTC. Protein sequence: CASSLASWGLDRGEQFF.